The 32 T cell receptor beta chains in this list originate from one sample, sequenced in a study of blood T cell repertoires in COVID-19. Assay: immunoSEQ multiplex PCR; the TCRdb copy retains only in-frame clones and omits some. Seen here are 150,000 to 200,000 clones, roughly four fifths observed once, and the top ten hold 6.9%. Sequencing used peripheral blood. These receptors originate from a human donor with acute or convalescent COVID-19. The donor label of this sample is uncertain.

CDR3 residues: CSASGGALNTEAFF. In nucleotides, the CDR3 is TGCAGTGCTAGTGGTGGAGCCTTGAACACTGAAGCTTTCTTT. The chain recombines TRBV20-1 with TRBJ1-1, with D uncertain. CDR3 length: 14 residues. V lost 3 bases to trimming and J lost 0 bases, with 11 bases between them. The germline V gene has CDR1 DFQATT and CDR2 SNEGSKA (reference sequence).

The chain is built from TRBV7-7 and TRBJ2-5; TRBD2 agrees at 8 bases. Per the germline V gene, CDR1 is SSHAT and CDR2 is FNYEAQ (reference sequence). CDR3 length: 14 residues. V shed 5 bases and J 5 bases; nucleotides not matched to a gene: 7. The CDR3 here is CASSLGLVRETQYF. DNA of the CDR3: TGTGCCAGCAGCCTGGGACTAGTGCGGGAGACCCAGTACTTC.

V is TRBV4-1 and J is TRBJ2-2, with a weak D call TRBD2 (5 bases). The V end lost 1 base, the J end lost 4 bases, and 16 bases lay between the germline ends. This CDR3 is 17 amino acids long. Germline values: CDR1 MGHRA, CDR2 YSYEKL. The CDR3 DNA follows: TGCGCCAGCAGCCAAGTCGCGGGTACCCCGCGCACCGGGGAGCTGTTTTTT. Its translation is CASSQVAGTPRTGELFF.

CDR3 nucleotide sequence: TGCGCCAGCAGCCCCGGGACTAGCGGACTAAATGAGCAGTTCTTC. The encoded protein is CASSPGTSGLNEQFF. V gene TRBV5-1 combines with J gene TRBJ2-1, with TRBD2 matching 11 bases. This CDR3 spans 15 amino acids. Germline V lookup: CDR1 SGHRS, CDR2 YFSETQ. V shed 4 bases and J 7 bases; nucleotides not matched to a gene: 7.

This clone showed up just a few times. The CDR3 DNA reads as TGTGCCAGCAGCGTAGTTCTAGCCTCTGATACGCAGTATTTT. Its translation: CASSVVLASDTQYF. The genes are TRBV9 and TRBJ2-3, with D possibly being TRBD2 (5 bases). The CDR3 is made up of 14 amino acids. V dropped 0 bases and J dropped 6 bases, with 11 bases sitting between them. Germline V gene lookup returns CDR1 SGDLS and CDR2 YYNGEE.

This chain connects TRBV24-1 to TRBJ2-4, with 7 bases identical to TRBD2. The CDR3 extends over 16 amino acids. Trimming cost V 5 bases and J 0 bases; bases outside gene matches: 6. CDR1 KGHDR and CDR2 SFDVKD come from the germline V gene. Here the CDR3 reads CATSGAGFQAKNIQYF. CDR3 coding DNA: TGTGCCACCAGTGGAGCGGGGTTCCAAGCCAAAAACATTCAGTACTTC.

The table lists this clone with a count of one. The chain joins TRBV4-2 to TRBJ2-1, with a tentative D call TRBD2 (6 bases). The CDR3 extends over 16 amino acids. CDR1 is LGHNA and CDR2 is YNFKEQ in the germline V gene. V dropped 4 bases and J dropped 1 base, with 14 bases sitting between them. Here the CDR3 DNA reads TGTGCCAGCAGCCCTTTAGCGGCCTTTTCCTACAATGAGCAGTTCTTC. Translation gives CASSPLAAFSYNEQFF.

The rearrangement joins TRBV9 to TRBJ2-2; 8 bases align to TRBD1. This CDR3 has 17 residues. V shed 3 bases, J shed 1 base, and the junction held 8 bases outside the gene matches. The germline CDR1 and CDR2 sequences are SGDLS and YYNGEE. The CDR3 reads CASSAVPGQGNTGELFF. CDR3 nucleotide sequence: TGTGCCAGCAGCGCCGTCCCCGGACAGGGGAACACCGGGGAGCTGTTTTTT.

In its sample, this clone was seen a few times. The rearrangement uses TRBV3-1 (or the pseudogene TRBV3-2) and TRBJ2-1; D remains unclear. The CDR3 has 15 residues. CDR1 is LGHDT, CDR2 YNNKEL, per germline (reference sequence). The germline V and J ends were trimmed by 6 bases and 8 bases, with 20 bases remaining between them. The chain's CDR3 is CASSPLDVRRDEQFF. Written as DNA, the CDR3 is TGTGCCAGCAGTCCATTAGACGTAAGACGGGATGAGCAGTTCTTC.

V is TRBV5-1 and J is TRBJ2-7; TRBD2 might be the D (6 bases). The germline V and J ends were trimmed by 0 bases and 3 bases, with 13 bases remaining between them. Germline V gives CDR1 SGHRS, CDR2 YFSETQ. The CDR3 is made up of 15 amino acids. CDR3 sequence: CASSLVGGAVYEQYF. For the CDR3, the DNA is TGCGCCAGCAGCTTGGTGGGGGGTGCTGTCTACGAGCAGTACTTC.

This chain connects TRBV6-5 to TRBJ2-7, with D possibly TRBD2 on 6 matching bases. The CDR3 runs 15 residues. CDR1 MNHEY and CDR2 SVGAGI come from the germline V gene. Trimming removed 0 bases at V and 2 bases at J, with 11 bases between. Here the CDR3 reads CASSYSTGAPYEQYF. In DNA, the CDR3 is TGTGCCAGCAGTTACTCAACGGGAGCCCCCTACGAGCAGTACTTC.

The CDR3 DNA follows: TGTGCCAGCAGTCCCCGAGCGGGGTCGGGACTAGCGGGGACCGGGGAGCTGTTTTTT. Residues: CASSPRAGSGLAGTGELFF. The V call is TRBV7-6, the J call TRBJ2-2; 13 bases are shared with TRBD2. Germline CDR1 and CDR2: SGHVS and FNYEAQ. CDR3 size: 19 residues. Trimming at V came to 6 bases and at J to 5 bases, leaving 15 bases not matched to a gene.

CDR3 region: CAATNLTGQVGYTF. The CDR3 DNA follows: TGTGCCGCTACAAATCTGACAGGGCAAGTAGGCTACACCTTC. The chain has TRBV10-3 and TRBJ1-2, with 7 positions matching TRBD1. Trimming took 11 bases from V and 8 from J; bases not matched to a gene: 17. CDR3 length: 14 amino acids. CDR1 ENHRY and CDR2 SYGVKD come from the germline V gene.

This chain uses TRBV24-1 with TRBJ2-2, with TRBD2 matching over 10 bases. The CDR3 runs to 21 residues. CDR1 is KGHDR, CDR2 SFDVKD, per germline. Trimming took 7 bases from V and 2 from J; bases not matched to a gene: 21. The CDR3 spells CATRADRVCLAGVFNTGELFF. The CDR3 bases are TGTGCCACCAGGGCTGACAGGGTTTGCCTAGCGGGAGTCTTTAACACCGGGGAGCTGTTTTTT.

The chain recombines TRBV29-1 with TRBJ1-5, with TRBD1 identical over 7 bases. Germline values: CDR1 SQVTM, CDR2 ANQGSEA. V shed 4 bases, J shed 0 bases, and the junction held 3 bases outside the gene matches. This CDR3 has 14 amino acids. The CDR3 region has the DNA TGCAGCGTTGGAGGGGGCCTTAGCAATCAGCCCCAGCATTTT. The encoded protein is CSVGGGLSNQPQHF.

This CDR3 reads CASSFGQGWTDTQYF. CDR3 DNA sequence: TGTGCCAGCAGCTTTGGACAGGGATGGACAGATACGCAGTATTTT. The J gene is TRBJ2-3, the V gene TRBV5-5; 8 nucleotides align to TRBD1. Germline V lookup: CDR1 SGHKS, CDR2 YYEKEE (reference sequence). J lost 3 bases, V lost 2 bases, and 5 bases had no gene match. This CDR3 is 15 amino acids long.

Here the CDR3 DNA reads TGTGCCAGCAGTTTGCCGACAGGGCCTAATGAAAAACTGTTTTTT. It codes for CASSLPTGPNEKLFF. This sequence joins TRBV28 and TRBJ1-4; TRBD1 aligns across 7 bases. V shed 3 bases, J shed 3 bases, and the junction held 4 bases outside the gene matches. Per germline, CDR1 MDHEN and CDR2 SYDVKM. The CDR3 has 15 amino acids.

This sequence joins TRBV19 and TRBJ1-5; 11 bases agree with TRBD1. This CDR3 spans 13 amino acids. V trimming: 10 bases; J trimming: 4 bases; junction bases outside the gene matches: 3. Per germline, CDR1 LNHDA and CDR2 SQIVND (reference sequence). Here the CDR3 DNA reads TGTGCCACCGGACAGGGGGCGAATCAGCCCCAGCATTTT. It yields the protein CATGQGANQPQHF.

As DNA, the CDR3 is TGTGCCAGCAGGCGGGATACACAAAACTATGGCTACACCTTC. Protein sequence: CASRRDTQNYGYTF. The chain uses TRBV6-4 and TRBJ1-2, with D uncertain. Trimming cost V 6 bases and J 2 bases, with 13 bases left between them. The CDR3 runs 14 residues. Per the germline V gene, CDR1 is MRHNA and CDR2 is SNTAGT.

This clone has a handful of counts. The chain employs TRBV28 and TRBJ2-4; 12 nucleotides agree with TRBD2. The CDR3 is 14 amino acids. CDR1 MDHEN and CDR2 SYDVKM come from the germline V gene. With 8 bases clipped from V and 9 bases from J, the junction kept 8 bases outside the gene matches. CDR3 DNA sequence: TGTGCCAGCGTGTCTGGACTAGCGGGAACCATTCAGTACTTC. Its translation is CASVSGLAGTIQYF.

The V and J genes are TRBV5-1 and TRBJ2-5; a weak D match, TRBD1 (5 bases). Trimming removed 1 base from V and 5 bases from J, with 12 bases in between. Germline CDR1 and CDR2: SGHRS and YFSETQ. The CDR3 has 14 amino acids. DNA of the CDR3: TGCGCCAGCAGCTTGCTTTCCAGGGTGGAGACCCAGTACTTC. It yields the protein CASSLLSRVETQYF.

This clone was seen once. The chain carries TRBV27 and TRBJ2-6, with D unclear. The CDR3 totals 15 residues. Germline V gene sequence: CDR1 MNHEY, CDR2 SMNVEV (reference sequence). V was trimmed by 6 bases and J by 0 bases, leaving 9 bases between them. The DNA for the CDR3 is TGTGCCAGCAGCTTCTTCCGCTCTGGGGCCAACGTCCTGACTTTC. It is translated as CASSFFRSGANVLTF.

V usage is TRBV2 and J usage is TRBJ2-1; the D is unclear. The CDR3 totals 13 residues. V was clipped by 0 bases and J by 6 bases, with 6 bases between them. The germline CDR1 and CDR2 sequences are SNHLY and FYNNEI. The CDR3 reads CASSEARFNEQFF. The CDR3 bases are TGTGCCAGCAGTGAAGCGAGGTTCAATGAGCAGTTCTTC.

The J gene is TRBJ2-5, the V gene TRBV4-3; 7 bases align to TRBD1. V was pared by 4 bases and J by 2 bases, with 10 bases of the junction left unmatched. Germline V gives CDR1 LGHNA, CDR2 YSLEER. CDR3 length: 16 residues. Here the CDR3 DNA reads TGCGCCAGCAGCCGGTACAGGGGCAGCAGTCAAGAGACCCAGTACTTC. Amino acids: CASSRYRGSSQETQYF.

V gene TRBV7-2 combines with J gene TRBJ2-5; 12 positions match TRBD2. V was clipped by 0 bases and J by 5 bases; unmatched bases: 4. Germline assignment: CDR1 SGHTA and CDR2 FQGNSA. The CDR3 has 16 residues. DNA for the CDR3: TGTGCCAGCAGCTTAGCGCGAACTAGCGGGAGGGAGACCCAGTACTTC. Translation: CASSLARTSGRETQYF.

V usage is TRBV4-3 and J usage is TRBJ1-2; tentative D call: TRBD1 (5 bases). This CDR3 has 14 residues. The germline gives CDR1 LGHNA, CDR2 YSLEER. V was trimmed by 4 bases and J by 1 base, leaving 10 bases between them. CDR3 DNA sequence: TGCGCCAGCAGCCGGGGACTGGTTAACTATGGCTACACCTTC. Translated: CASSRGLVNYGYTF.

This chain joins TRBV7-3 and TRBJ2-1, with 8 bases that match TRBD2. Germline V gives CDR1 SGHTA, CDR2 FQGTGA. This CDR3 has 15 amino acids. V lost 8 bases, J lost 0 bases, and 6 bases stayed unmatched. CDR3 amino acids: CASQRSGSSYNEQFF. CDR3 in DNA: TGTGCCAGCCAACGGAGCGGGAGCTCCTACAATGAGCAGTTCTTC.

The CDR3 region is CASSLSSGTYNEQFF. The CDR3 region has the DNA TGTGCCAGCAGCTTGTCTAGCGGGACCTACAATGAGCAGTTCTTC. This rearrangement joins TRBV5-4 to TRBJ2-1; 9 bases map to TRBD2. The V gene's germline CDR1 is SGHNT and CDR2 YYREEE (reference sequence). V was clipped by 1 base and J by 2 bases; unmatched bases: 1. The CDR3 extends over 15 amino acids.

This clone was seen only once. The rearrangement joins TRBV5-1 to TRBJ2-5; 14 nucleotides line up with TRBD2. The CDR3 consists of 16 residues. Looked up from germline, CDR1 is SGHRS and CDR2 is YFSETQ. V trimming: 2 bases; J trimming: 4 bases; junction bases outside the gene matches: 4. The CDR3 sequence is CASSFGTSGSRETQYF. The CDR3 region has the DNA TGCGCCAGCAGCTTCGGGACTAGCGGGAGTCGAGAGACCCAGTACTTC.

The CDR3 nucleotides are TGTGCCAGCAGTGAAAGTGGCGGTGGCTACACCTTC. Its translation is CASSESGGGYTF. V usage is TRBV25-1 and J usage is TRBJ1-2; D gene ambiguous. Looked up from germline, CDR1 is MGHDK and CDR2 is SYGVNS. The CDR3 is made up of 12 amino acids. V was trimmed by 2 bases and J by 7 bases, leaving 8 bases between them.

The chain has TRBV4-2 and TRBJ2-1; TRBD2 matches at 12 bases. Germline lookup yields CDR1 LGHNA and CDR2 YNFKEQ. After removal of 0 bases from V and 9 bases from J, the junction contained 6 bases not matched to a gene. The CDR3 totals 16 residues. CDR3 sequence reads: CASSQDPTSGSGEQFF. The CDR3 DNA is TGTGCCAGCAGCCAAGATCCGACTAGCGGGAGTGGTGAGCAGTTCTTC.

The rearrangement joins TRBV30 to TRBJ1-4, with 10 bases that match TRBD1. This CDR3 region has 15 residues. Germline values: CDR1 GTSNPN, CDR2 SVGIG (reference sequence). Trimming removed 7 bases from V and 6 bases from J; junction bases left unmatched: 11. For the CDR3, the DNA is TGTGCCTATAAATTAAGGACAGGGGGTTATGAAAAACTGTTTTTT. It is translated as CAYKLRTGGYEKLFF. Complete variable domain (other parts from reference TRBV30 and TRBJ1-4): SQTIHQWPATLVQPVGSPLSLECTVEGTSNPNLYWYRQAAGRGLQLLFYSVGIGQISSEVPQNLSASRPQDRQFILSSKKLLLSDSGFYLCAYKLRTGGYEKLFFGSGTQLSVL.